This TCR beta chain was profiled in a study of pediatric ulcerative colitis. About the study: Most patients had pancolitis, and two had left-sided colitis.

Findings and limits, study-wide: A couple of patients' blood samples yielded substantially fewer templates. Repertoires came from total lymphocyte DNA, not specific subsets.

Method: immunoSEQ multiplex PCR; TCRdb's copy keeps in-frame clones and lacks some. The sample holds about 64,000 clones, about nine tenths seen once. In regard to this clone: The antigen is undetermined.

Per the germline V gene, CDR1 is LGHNA and CDR2 is YSLEER. V gave up 1 base and J gave up 9 bases, with 19 bases separating them. This CDR3 is built from 16 residues. What was sequenced was blood. The clonotype originates from a boy between 10 and 17 years old with severe ulcerative colitis. This chain links TRBV4-3 with TRBJ2-1, with D perhaps TRBD2 (6 bases). Written as DNA, the CDR3 is TGCGCCAGCAGCCAAGGCACGGGAGTGGAGAGCGGTGAGCAGTTCTTC. Residues: CASSQGTGVESGEQFF.